Following are 32 T cell receptor beta chains from one sample sequenced in a study of human T cells and chemical hapten exposure. Stated time point: patch test 1, 2 weeks after DPC sensitization. The sample's treatment: therapeutic diphenylcyclopropenone sensitization with weekly scalp DPC. TCRdb re-derived calls from the RACE reads in MiXCR, one entry per CDR3 protein. The sample carries under 65,000 distinct CDR3 sequences, roughly 9.5% recorded once. The specimen comprised whole blood, sampled in connection with sensitization to the hapten diphenylcyclopropenone (DPC). Receptors were obtained from a woman aged 45-60 years with alopecia areata. Some clones in this sample may be carry-over from other donors' samples.

This clonotype came up many times. The chain links TRBV27 to TRBJ1-2; D is unresolved. Germline CDR1 and CDR2: MNHEY and SMNVEV (reference sequence). Trimming removed 6 bases from V and 4 bases from J, with 6 bases in between. This CDR3 has 11 residues. The CDR3 DNA sequence: TGTGCCAGCAGAAGCGGCTATGGCTACACCTTC. Protein sequence: CASRSGYGYTF.

This clonotype was counted ten times or more. V and J are TRBV28 and TRBJ2-5; D is perhaps TRBD1 (6 bases). Between the trimmed V and J ends, which lost 2 bases and 4 bases, there was a span of 14 bases. Germline values: CDR1 MDHEN, CDR2 SYDVKM. The CDR3 extends over 15 amino acids. Here the CDR3 reads CASSLAGVSRETQYF. The CDR3 DNA sequence: TGTGCCAGCAGTTTAGCAGGGGTATCTCGAGAGACCCAGTACTTC.

Only a few counts were recorded for this clonotype. The V and J genes are TRBV7-2 and TRBJ2-2; 9 bases are shared with TRBD1. The ends lost 8 bases at V and 4 bases at J; junction bases unmatched: 11. This CDR3 has 16 amino acids. CDR1 and CDR2 (germline): SGHTA, FQGNSA. CDR3 residues: CASSKGGTGSTGELFF. In DNA form, the CDR3 reads TGTGCCAGCTCCAAGGGAGGGACAGGGAGCACCGGGGAGCTGTTTTTT.

This clonotype was counted at least ten times. The chain is built from TRBV7-6 and TRBJ1-1; D possibly corresponds to TRBD1 (6 bases). Looked up from germline, CDR1 is SGHVS and CDR2 is FNYEAQ. The CDR3 runs to 19 residues. V lost 5 bases and J lost 0, with 25 bases in between. The DNA of the CDR3 is TGTGCCAGCAGCCATACCCCGGGGGCTTGGGGTGGGATGAACACTGAAGCTTTCTTT. This sequence encodes CASSHTPGAWGGMNTEAFF.

Many counts were recorded for this clonotype. This rearrangement joins TRBV11-3 to TRBJ2-3, with D possibly being TRBD2 (6 bases). The CDR3 extends over 14 amino acids. Trimming shortened V by 1 base and J by 5 bases, and 10 bases separated the two germline ends. Germline V gene sequence: CDR1 SGHNT, CDR2 YENEEA. In nucleotides, the CDR3 is TGTGCCAGCAGCTTAGCCGGGAGTATAGATACGCAGTATTTT. Translation gives CASSLAGSIDTQYF.

This clonotype has a count of ten or more. V usage is TRBV28 and J usage is TRBJ1-4, with D perhaps TRBD1 (6 bases). CDR1 is MDHEN and CDR2 is SYDVKM in the germline V gene. Trimming pared 3 bases from V and 2 bases from J, leaving 25 bases between. The CDR3 consists of 20 residues. The CDR3 bases are TGTGCCAGCAGTTTGCTCTCATGGGACAACTCCATGGGGACTAATGAAAAACTGTTTTTT. Its translation: CASSLLSWDNSMGTNEKLFF.

Many counts were recorded for this clonotype. CDR3 region: CASSLLAGGPMNEQFF. The CDR3 bases are TGTGCCAGCAGTTTATTAGCGGGAGGGCCGATGAATGAGCAGTTCTTC. V is TRBV12-3 or TRBV12-4 and J is TRBJ2-1, with 11 nucleotides matching TRBD2. V shed 2 bases, J shed 7 bases, and the junction held 7 bases outside the gene matches. The CDR3 has 16 amino acids.

Ten or more counts support this clonotype. The chain uses TRBV30 and TRBJ1-5, with D possibly being TRBD1 (6 bases). The CDR3 covers 13 residues. V lost 1 base and J 7 bases, leaving 11 bases between the germline ends. The germline V gene encodes CDR1 GTSNPN and CDR2 SVGIG (reference sequence). CDR3 residues: CAWSGGRSQPQHF. CDR3 coding DNA: TGTGCCTGGAGTGGGGGGCGCTCCCAGCCCCAGCATTTT.

This clonotype was picked up many times. In nucleotides, the CDR3 is TGCGCCAGCAGCCAAGATGTGGGCATTTCCACAGATACGCAGTATTTT. Its translation is CASSQDVGISTDTQYF. The chain joins TRBV4-3 to TRBJ2-3; D call uncertain. V lost 0 bases, J lost 2 bases, and 12 bases lay in between. CDR1 LGHNA and CDR2 YSLEER come from the germline V gene. The CDR3 sequence is 16 residues long.

This clonotype was seen many times. The V and J genes are TRBV19 and TRBJ1-2, with D uncertain. The CDR3 length is 12 residues. Per germline, CDR1 LNHDA and CDR2 SQIVND (reference sequence). V dropped 5 bases and J dropped 7 bases, with 11 bases sitting between them. CDR3 region: CASSSFGSGYTF. CDR3 nucleotides: TGTGCCAGTAGTTCCTTCGGTAGTGGCTACACCTTC.

This clonotype was observed at least ten times. The rearrangement links TRBV3-1 to TRBJ2-7; tentatively, D is TRBD2 (5 bases). Germline V CDR1 and CDR2: LGHDT, YNNKEL (reference sequence). V was shortened by 7 bases and J by 4 bases, with 17 bases between the two germline ends. The CDR3 sequence is 14 residues long. Written as DNA, the CDR3 is TGTGCCAGCACGTTATCGCTTCGAGGGTACGAGCAGTACTTC. As protein: CASTLSLRGYEQYF.

This clonotype has a count of ten or more. The V gene is TRBV7-8, the J gene TRBJ1-5, with D uncertain. Germline V gives CDR1 SGHVS, CDR2 FQNEAQ. The CDR3 has 12 residues. V lost 5 bases and J lost 4, with 6 bases in between. Here the CDR3 DNA reads TGTGCCAGCAGCGCCTGGAATCAGCCCCAGCATTTT. This gives the protein CASSAWNQPQHF.

Many counts were recorded for this clonotype. V usage is TRBV11-2 and J usage is TRBJ2-1; D unresolved. This CDR3 region has 12 residues. The ends were cut back, 4 bases at V and 5 bases at J, with 6 bases in the middle. Germline CDR1 reads SGHAT; CDR2 reads FQNNGV. As DNA, the CDR3 is TGTGCCAGCAGCTACGCCAACAATGAGCAGTTCTTC. It codes for CASSYANNEQFF.

This clonotype occurred many times. The chain carries TRBV18 and TRBJ2-1, with a possible D match to TRBD2 (5 bases). Trimming pared 3 bases from V and 9 bases from J, leaving 6 bases between. Germline V gives CDR1 KGHSH, CDR2 LQKENI. The CDR3 is 11 amino acids. CDR3 region: CASSPSGEQFF. The CDR3 DNA is TGTGCCAGCTCACCCAGCGGTGAGCAGTTCTTC.

This chain joins TRBV21-1 and TRBJ2-1. TRBV21-1 is designated a pseudogene. The CDR3 sequence is 17 residues long. This CDR3 is CASSKVLTAYPYNEQFF. For the CDR3, the DNA is TGTGCCAGCAGCAAAGTGCTAACCGCCTACCCCTACAATGAGCAGTTCTTC.

This clonotype was seen more than once but under ten times. The chain couples TRBV29-1 to TRBJ1-2; 7 bases map to TRBD1. CDR1 is SQVTM and CDR2 is ANQGSEA in the germline V gene. Germline trimming cut 3 bases from V and 9 bases from J; bases unmatched to any gene: 10. There are 13 residues in the CDR3. For the CDR3, the DNA is TGCAGCGTTGAGATTACAGGGGACTACCGCTACACCTTC. Amino acid sequence: CSVEITGDYRYTF.

In this sample, this clonotype turned up many times. V and J are TRBV27 and TRBJ2-3, with 7 bases matching TRBD2. With 4 bases clipped from V and 4 bases from J, the junction kept 11 bases outside the gene matches. In germline, CDR1 is MNHEY, CDR2 SMNVEV (reference sequence). The CDR3 consists of 16 residues. DNA of the CDR3: TGTGCCAGCAGTTCCTACGGGGCGGGAGACTCAGATACGCAGTATTTT. Translating it yields CASSSYGAGDSDTQYF.

This clonotype was counted a few times. The rearrangement joins TRBV12-3 or TRBV12-4 to TRBJ2-3; a weak D match, TRBD2 (5 bases). With 2 bases removed from V and 2 bases from J, the gap between germline ends came to 14 bases. The CDR3 runs to 16 residues. The CDR3 coding sequence is TGTGCCAGCAGTTTACAAGCGGTGGGATACACAGATACGCAGTATTTT. It codes for CASSLQAVGYTDTQYF.

Many counts were recorded for this clonotype. The rearrangement uses TRBV20-1 and TRBJ2-3, with 11 bases matching TRBD2. The CDR3 consists of 16 residues. The germline gives CDR1 DFQATT, CDR2 SNEGSKA (reference sequence). The V segment lost 0 bases and the J segment 4 bases; nucleotides outside the gene matches: 6. The CDR3 here is CSARDLLAGAPDTQYF. The CDR3 nucleotides are TGCAGTGCTAGAGACCTACTAGCGGGAGCACCAGATACGCAGTATTTT.

In this sample, this clonotype turned up a few times. The V gene is TRBV3-1, the J gene TRBJ2-7; possibly TRBD2 for D (5 bases). The CDR3 is made up of 14 amino acids. V lost 1 base and J 7 bases, leaving 14 bases between the germline ends. Germline CDR1 and CDR2: LGHDT and YNNKEL (reference sequence). CDR3 sequence: CASSQGHKAVEQYF. In nucleotides, the CDR3 is TGTGCCAGCAGCCAAGGGCACAAAGCGGTTGAGCAGTACTTC.

This clonotype was recorded many times. The rearrangement links TRBV7-9 to TRBJ2-1, with D possibly matching TRBD2 (6 bases). V lost 1 base to trimming and J lost 1 base, with 11 bases between them. The CDR3 spans 16 residues. Germline assignment: CDR1 SEHNR and CDR2 FQNEAQ (reference sequence). The CDR3 DNA reads as TGTGCCAGCAGCTTAGGAGGCGGGATTTCCTACAATGAGCAGTTCTTC. Its protein is CASSLGGGISYNEQFF.

This clonotype was seen ten or more times. V is TRBV3-1 and J is TRBJ2-2; the D is unclear. Trimming took 0 bases from V and 9 from J, leaving 8 bases between them. The CDR3 loop spans 13 amino acids. Germline V CDR1 and CDR2: LGHDT, YNNKEL (reference sequence). The CDR3 DNA sequence: TGTGCCAGCAGCCAAGACGCCTCCAGGGAGCTGTTTTTT. Its protein is CASSQDASRELFF.

This clonotype appeared many times. The chain has TRBV25-1 and TRBJ1-1; D unresolved. Germline CDR1 is MGHDK and CDR2 is SYGVNS. The V gene lost 6 bases and the J gene lost 0 bases, with 5 bases spanning the gap. The CDR3 consists of 12 residues. CDR3 DNA: TGTGCCAGCAGATTAATGAACACTGAAGCTTTCTTT. Translated: CASRLMNTEAFF. Using reference TRBV25-1 and TRBJ1-1 for the parts outside the CDR3, the full variable domain is EADIYQTPRYLVIGTGKKITLECSQTMGHDKMYWYQQDPGMELHLIHYSYGVNSTEKGDLSSESTVSRIRTEHFPLTLESARPSHTSQYLCASRLMNTEAFFGQGTRLTVV.

This clonotype was counted at least ten times. The J gene is TRBJ2-3, the V gene TRBV20-1; TRBD2 matches at 12 bases. Looked up from germline, CDR1 is DFQATT and CDR2 is SNEGSKA (reference sequence). CDR3 length: 13 amino acids. Trimming took 3 bases from V and 5 from J; bases not matched to a gene: 0. DNA of the CDR3: TGCAGTGCTAGGACTAGCGGGAGAGATACGCAGTATTTT. The encoded protein is CSARTSGRDTQYF.

This clonotype was recorded at least ten times. V is TRBV11-3 and J is TRBJ2-5; D call uncertain. V was cut by 5 bases and J by 1 base, with 11 bases left in between. From germline, CDR1 is SGHNT and CDR2 YENEEA. The CDR3 spans 14 residues. CDR3: CASSDRKTQETQYF. As DNA, the CDR3 is TGTGCCAGCAGCGACCGGAAGACCCAAGAGACCCAGTACTTC.

Within the sample, this clonotype is large. The V and J genes are TRBV7-6 and TRBJ1-1, with TRBD1 as a possible D gene (5 bases). Germline CDR1 reads SGHVS; CDR2 reads FNYEAQ. V lost 5 bases to trimming and J lost 8 bases, with 15 bases between them. The CDR3 runs to 13 residues. CDR3 DNA sequence: TGTGCCAGCAGCCCAGGGCGAGGGTCCGAAGCTTTCTTT. Translating it yields CASSPGRGSEAFF.

This clonotype has a count of ten or more. The rearrangement links TRBV18 to TRBJ1-5; D remains unclear. Germline V gives CDR1 KGHSH, CDR2 LQKENI. This CDR3 region has 13 residues. V lost 2 bases, J lost 8 bases, and 10 bases lay in between. The chain's CDR3 is CASSPSGSKPQHF. The CDR3 region has the DNA TGTGCCAGCTCACCATCAGGCTCCAAGCCCCAGCATTTT.

This clonotype was recorded at least ten times. The chain has TRBV12-3 or TRBV12-4 and TRBJ2-1, with a weak D call TRBD2 (5 bases). V was shortened by 2 bases and J by 6 bases, with 11 bases between the two germline ends. The CDR3 covers 14 residues. The CDR3 DNA sequence: TGTGCCAGCAGTTTAATCAGCGGAGTCAATGAGCAGTTCTTC. Encoded protein: CASSLISGVNEQFF.

This clonotype was counted ten times or more. This chain uses TRBV19 with TRBJ1-4, with D uncertain. Germline assignment: CDR1 LNHDA and CDR2 SQIVND (reference sequence). This CDR3 is built from 15 residues. V gave up 4 bases and J gave up 4 bases, with 13 bases separating them. CDR3: CASSRGARNNEKLFF. The CDR3 DNA sequence: TGTGCCAGTAGTAGAGGCGCACGGAATAATGAAAAACTGTTTTTT.

This clonotype has a count of ten or more. This sequence joins TRBV28 and TRBJ1-1, with D perhaps matching TRBD1 (6 bases). CDR3 length: 13 residues. The germline CDR1 and CDR2 sequences are MDHEN and SYDVKM. V was cut by 6 bases and J by 4 bases, with 12 bases left in between. The CDR3 bases are TGTGCCAGCAGATTACAGGGAGGCACTGAAGCTTTCTTT. Its translation is CASRLQGGTEAFF.

The chain employs TRBV7-9 and TRBJ1-4; D possibly corresponds to TRBD1 (5 bases). Germline V gene sequence: CDR1 SEHNR, CDR2 FQNEAQ (reference sequence). Trimming left V 4 bases short and J 6 bases short, with 9 bases between. This CDR3 has 13 residues. The chain's CDR3 is CASSSQEDEKLFF. The CDR3 DNA is TGTGCCAGCAGCTCACAGGAAGATGAAAAACTGTTTTTT.

This clonotype came up many times. V and J are TRBV7-6 and TRBJ2-5; D possibly corresponds to TRBD1 (5 bases). Germline V CDR1 and CDR2: SGHVS, FNYEAQ. The germline V and J ends were trimmed by 2 bases and 4 bases, with 17 bases remaining between them. The CDR3 length is 16 residues. The CDR3: CASSLISGAGLETQYF. CDR3 in DNA: TGTGCCAGCAGCTTAATATCTGGGGCAGGGCTAGAGACCCAGTACTTC.